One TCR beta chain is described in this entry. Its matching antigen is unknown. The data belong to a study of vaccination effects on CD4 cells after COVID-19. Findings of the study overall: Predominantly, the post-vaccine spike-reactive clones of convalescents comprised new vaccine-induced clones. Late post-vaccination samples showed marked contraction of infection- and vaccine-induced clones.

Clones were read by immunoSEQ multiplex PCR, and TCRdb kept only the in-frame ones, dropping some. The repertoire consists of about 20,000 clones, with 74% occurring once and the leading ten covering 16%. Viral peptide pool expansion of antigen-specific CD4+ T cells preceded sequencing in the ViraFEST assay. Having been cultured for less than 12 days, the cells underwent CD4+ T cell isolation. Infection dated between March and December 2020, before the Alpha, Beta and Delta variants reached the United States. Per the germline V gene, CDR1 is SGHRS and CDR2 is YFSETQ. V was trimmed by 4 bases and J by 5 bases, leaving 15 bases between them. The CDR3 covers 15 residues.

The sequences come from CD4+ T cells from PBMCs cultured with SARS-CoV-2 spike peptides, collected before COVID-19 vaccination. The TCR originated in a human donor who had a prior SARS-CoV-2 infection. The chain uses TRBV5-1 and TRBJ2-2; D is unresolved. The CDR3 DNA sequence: TGCGCCAGCAGCAAGTCCCCCCTCGCGACCGGGGAGCTGTTTTTT. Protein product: CASSKSPLATGELFF. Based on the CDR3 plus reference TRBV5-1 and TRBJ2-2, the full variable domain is KAGVTQTPRYLIKTRGQQVTLSCSPISGHRSVSWYQQTPGQGLQFLFEYFSETQRNKGNFPGRFSGRQFSNSRSEMNVSTLELGDSALYLCASSKSPLATGELFFGEGSRLTVL.